This TCR beta chain stems from a study of cytomegalovirus exposure and HLA in healthy donors. Study-wide results and limits: Roughly uniform depth of sequencing across donors was assumed in presence/absence analyses.

The V gene's germline CDR1 is SGDLS and CDR2 YYNGEE. Trimming cost V 5 bases and J 2 bases; bases outside gene matches: 6. The CDR3 totals 15 residues. About this clone itself: Its antigen is not identified.

The PCR employed 60 Vbeta primers together with 13 Jbeta primers. Assay used: immunoSEQ multiplex PCR; TCRdb lists only in-frame clones, some missing. In all, the sample yields around 100,000 clones. As for the donors, each was a healthy bone marrow donor. This chain links TRBV9 with TRBJ2-3, with 9 bases aligning to TRBD2. The sequencing sample was made of PBMCs. The TCR was taken from a man younger than 40 in good health and CMV-seronegative. CDR3 coding DNA: TGTGCCAGCAGACCGCCGGGACTAGCCACAGATACGCAGTATTTT. This translates into CASRPPGLATDTQYF.